The clone carrying this T cell receptor beta chain appeared once. Its antigen is currently unknown. Sequenced by immunoSEQ multiplex PCR; TCRdb stores in-frame clones only, minus some. Found here are 160,000 or so clones, 87% of them singletons; the top ten hold 10% to 15%. The data belong to a study of radiation and T cells in renal cell carcinoma. Study context: Nephrectomy followed 15 Gy stereotactic body radiation by 4 weeks. Notes on the study in general: No pretreatment tumor biopsies were available for baseline clonotypes.

The germline CDR1 and CDR2 sequences are SGHRS and YFSETQ. The V segment lost 7 bases and the J segment 4 bases; nucleotides outside the gene matches: 12. This CDR3 is built from 15 residues. Time point specified: blood 2 weeks post-SBRT. Treatment in this sample: 15 Gy SBRT to primary tumor, nephrectomy 4 weeks later. The tumor was a clear cell renal cell carcinoma. This sequence originates from a woman aged 50 to 60 with renal cell carcinoma. The source material was blood, sampled from a patient whose treatment included radiotherapy and nephrectomy. V is TRBV5-1 and J is TRBJ2-5; 8 bases fit TRBD1. CDR3 protein: CASGPPGQGRETQYF. Here the CDR3 DNA reads TGCGCCAGCGGCCCCCCTGGACAGGGTAGAGAGACCCAGTACTTC. The whole variable domain, remainder taken from reference TRBV5-1 and TRBJ2-5, is KAGVTQTPRYLIKTRGQQVTLSCSPISGHRSVSWYQQTPGQGLQFLFEYFSETQRNKGNFPGRFSGRQFSNSRSEMNVSTLELGDSALYLCASGPPGQGRETQYFGPGTRLLVL.